One and the same sample provided the 18 T cell receptor beta chains below, sequenced in a study of T cell repertoires in cytomegalovirus infection. MiXCR was run by TCRdb on the reads, yielding one entry per CDR3 protein. The data show about 140,000 distinct CDR3 sequences, with roughly 6% seen just once and about a sixth held by the top ten. The sequencing input was PBMCs. Source of these receptors: a human donor in good health (CMV status not recorded). Some clones in this sample may be carry-over from other donors' samples.

This clonotype was detected ten times or more. This chain uses TRBV7-9 with TRBJ2-5; 7 bases align to TRBD2. V was clipped by 5 bases and J by 0 bases; unmatched bases: 15. The CDR3 is 18 residues long. CDR1 SEHNR and CDR2 FQNEAQ come from the germline V gene (reference sequence). In DNA, the CDR3 is TGTGCCAGCAGCCCCGGCGAGGGACGGGGGGTAAACCAAGAGACCCAGTACTTC. As protein: CASSPGEGRGVNQETQYF.

This clonotype was seen repeatedly, ten times or more. The chain joins TRBV12-3 or TRBV12-4 to TRBJ2-2; D remains ambiguous. There are 11 residues in the CDR3. V lost 3 bases and J lost 8, with 4 bases in between. The CDR3 DNA follows: TGTGCCAGCAGTTTCCGAGGGGAGCTGTTTTTT. Its protein product is CASSFRGELFF.

The table lists this clonotype with many counts. The V call is TRBV7-3, the J call TRBJ2-3; 8 positions match TRBD2. This CDR3 contains 15 residues. CDR1 is SGHTA and CDR2 is FQGTGA in the germline V gene. V lost 6 bases, J lost 2 bases, and 7 bases stayed unmatched. CDR3 residues: CASRSGGAPTDTQYF. CDR3 coding DNA: TGTGCCAGCAGGTCCGGGGGGGCCCCCACAGATACGCAGTATTTT.

At least ten counts were recorded for this clonotype. The chain combines TRBV7-2 with TRBJ2-7, with D perhaps assigned TRBD1 or TRBD2 (5 bases each). The CDR3 spans 15 residues. V was clipped by 1 base and J by 3 bases, with 13 bases between them. The V gene's germline CDR1 is SGHTA and CDR2 FQGNSA. CDR3 sequence reads: CASSLEGPGSYEQYF. In DNA form, the CDR3 reads TGTGCCAGCAGCTTAGAGGGCCCAGGGAGCTACGAGCAGTACTTC.

This clonotype was detected many times. The genes are TRBV2 and TRBJ2-7; 9 bases fit TRBD1. This CDR3 has 16 amino acids. Germline CDR1 and CDR2: SNHLY and FYNNEI. Germline trimming cut 4 bases from V and 0 bases from J; bases unmatched to any gene: 7. The CDR3: CASSVRGQGYSYEQYF. The CDR3, as DNA: TGTGCCAGCAGTGTGAGGGGACAGGGTTACTCCTACGAGCAGTACTTC.

The chain couples TRBV5-6 to TRBJ2-5, with 9 bases that match TRBD2. The CDR3 is made up of 12 amino acids. Per the germline V gene, CDR1 is SGHDT and CDR2 is YYEEEE. V dropped 2 bases and J dropped 10; count of bases not matched to a gene: 3. CDR3 DNA: TGTGCCAGCAGCTTATATAGCGGGGGCCAGTACTTC. Protein product: CASSLYSGGQYF.

The chain recombines TRBV7-3 with TRBJ2-7; no firm D call. The CDR3 has 13 residues. Germline CDR1 is SGHTA and CDR2 is FQGTGA. With 0 bases removed from V and 6 bases from J, the gap between germline ends came to 9 bases. The CDR3 here is CASSLTQTSEQYF. For the CDR3, the DNA is TGTGCCAGCAGCTTAACCCAGACAAGCGAGCAGTACTTC.

This clonotype appeared a few times. The chain is built from TRBV29-1 and TRBJ2-7; TRBD1 is a possible D gene (6 bases). Between the trimmed V and J ends, which lost 6 bases and 2 bases, there was a span of 14 bases. The CDR3 has 13 residues. Germline V gene data show CDR1 as SQVTM and CDR2 as ANQGSEA. CDR3 DNA: TGCAGCGTCGATACAGGGAACCCCTACGAGCAGTACTTC. Protein product: CSVDTGNPYEQYF.

This clonotype has at least ten counts. J is TRBJ2-2 and V is TRBV5-4, with TRBD1 as a possible D gene (6 bases). V was pared by 2 bases and J by 0 bases, with 8 bases between. This CDR3 is built from 15 residues. CDR1 SGHNT and CDR2 YYREEE come from the germline V gene (reference sequence). The CDR3 sequence is CASSFDRSNTGELFF. The CDR3 bases are TGTGCCAGCAGCTTTGACAGGTCGAACACCGGGGAGCTGTTTTTT.

This clonotype was counted ten times or more. V usage is TRBV7-2 and J usage is TRBJ2-2; 9 bases are a match to TRBD2. The CDR3 spans 16 residues. The ends lost 5 bases at V and 2 bases at J; junction bases unmatched: 6. Germline values: CDR1 SGHTA, CDR2 FQGNSA. The CDR3 protein is CASSHPSGANTGELFF. The CDR3 region has the DNA TGTGCCAGCAGCCACCCTAGCGGGGCAAACACCGGGGAGCTGTTTTTT.

This clonotype was seen only a few times. The genes are TRBV5-4 and TRBJ1-5, with D maybe TRBD1 (6 bases). CDR1 SGHNT and CDR2 YYREEE come from the germline V gene (reference sequence). With 0 bases removed from V and 6 bases from J, the gap between germline ends came to 13 bases. This CDR3 spans 15 amino acids. CDR3 coding DNA: TGTGCCAGCAGCTTGGCGGGGGGCCTCCCTCAGCCCCAGCATTTT. This translates into CASSLAGGLPQPQHF. The variable domain in full, with the rest retrieved from reference TRBV5-4 and TRBJ1-5, is ETGVTQSPTHLIKTRGQQVTLRCSSQSGHNTVSWYQQALGQGPQFIFQYYREEENGRGNFPPRFSGLQFPNYSSELNVNALELDDSALYLCASSLAGGLPQPQHFGDGTRLSIL.

This clonotype was detected ten times or more. This chain joins TRBV7-2 and TRBJ1-1; D perhaps matches TRBD1 (6 bases). The CDR3 loop spans 14 amino acids. Trimming left V 5 bases short and J 3 bases short, with 13 bases between. CDR1 SGHTA and CDR2 FQGNSA come from the germline V gene. The DNA of the CDR3 is TGTGCCAGCAGCCTGGGAGGGGGGTACACTGAAGCTTTCTTT. It encodes CASSLGGGYTEAFF.

This clonotype was seen repeatedly, ten times or more. The chain links TRBV7-9 to TRBJ1-3; D is possibly TRBD1 (5 bases). This CDR3 has 16 residues. The V gene's germline CDR1 is SEHNR and CDR2 FQNEAQ (reference sequence). V lost 2 bases, J lost 5 bases, and 16 bases lay in between. The CDR3 reads CASSLRQNPLRNTIYF. The CDR3 region has the DNA TGTGCCAGCAGCTTAAGACAGAACCCTCTTCGAAACACCATATATTTT.

In this sample, this clonotype turned up a few times. CDR3 residues: CSARSRRLDNEQFF. The CDR3 DNA is TGCAGTGCTAGATCTCGTCGTCTCGACAATGAGCAGTTCTTC. The chain uses TRBV20-1 and TRBJ2-1; D uncertain. The V gene's germline CDR1 is DFQATT and CDR2 SNEGSKA (reference sequence). The CDR3 loop spans 14 amino acids. Trimming left V 2 bases short and J 5 bases short, with 13 bases between.

Ten or more counts support this clonotype. V is TRBV28 and J is TRBJ1-2; D remains unclear. This CDR3 spans 10 amino acids. V was clipped by 6 bases and J by 2 bases, with 1 base between them. Germline CDR1 is MDHEN and CDR2 is SYDVKM. The CDR3 is CASRNYGYTF. The CDR3 DNA reads as TGTGCCAGCAGGAACTATGGCTACACCTTC.

In its sample, this clonotype was seen many times. The genes are TRBV6-6 and TRBJ2-1; 9 bases align to TRBD2. V was clipped by 8 bases and J by 9 bases; unmatched bases: 14. This CDR3 comprises 15 residues. Germline loops: CDR1 MNHNY, CDR2 SVGAGI (reference sequence). CDR3 residues: CASGPVRGGQGEQFF. DNA of the CDR3: TGTGCCAGCGGTCCTGTGCGGGGGGGCCAGGGTGAGCAGTTCTTC.

This clonotype has a count of ten or more. The CDR3 is CSANAGTASETQYF. As DNA, the CDR3 is TGCAGTGCCAACGCCGGGACCGCGAGCGAGACCCAGTACTTC. The rearrangement joins TRBV20-1 to TRBJ2-5; D is possibly TRBD1 or TRBD2 (5 bases each). Germline V gene sequence: CDR1 DFQATT, CDR2 SNEGSKA (reference sequence). Trimming removed 6 bases from V and 5 bases from J, with 19 bases in between. The CDR3 consists of 14 residues.

This clonotype appeared many times. The chain uses TRBV7-9 and TRBJ2-1, with TRBD2 matching over 15 bases. The V gene's germline CDR1 is SEHNR and CDR2 FQNEAQ (reference sequence). Trimming cost V 5 bases and J 8 bases; bases outside gene matches: 7. The CDR3 has 16 amino acids. The CDR3 loop reads CASSPQGLAGGYEQFF. The CDR3 DNA reads as TGTGCCAGCAGCCCCCAGGGACTAGCGGGGGGTTATGAGCAGTTCTTC. The whole variable domain, remainder taken from reference TRBV7-9 and TRBJ2-1, is DTGVSQNPRHKITKRGQNVTFRCDPISEHNRLYWYRQTLGQGPEFLTYFQNEAQLEKSRLLSDRFSAERPKGSFSTLEIQRTEQGDSAMYLCASSPQGLAGGYEQFFGPGTRLTVL.